The 2 T cell receptor beta chains in this list originate from one sample, sequenced in a study of blood T cells in healthy people across ages. Then a second PCR, running roughly 7 to 11 cycles, was carried out with a sample-barcoded 5' primer and a J-beta primer mix. MiXCR, run by TCRdb on the 5' RACE reads, gives a single entry per CDR3 protein. Here the sample spans approximately 960,000 distinct CDR3 sequences, just under 30% being singletons. The same data also went into a second study, on T cells of mothers and their children.

Input material: blood. These TCRs come from a woman between 35 and 50 years old in good health.

The chain recombines TRBV13 with TRBJ1-1; no firm D call. In germline, CDR1 is PRHDT, CDR2 FYEKMQ (reference sequence). Trimming removed 5 bases at V and 4 bases at J, with 14 bases between. This CDR3 has 14 amino acids. CDR3 sequence (DNA): TGTGCCAGCAGCCCCAATCGAGTTGGCACTGAAGCTTTCTTT. Its translation: CASSPNRVGTEAFF.

This clonotype was seen ten or more times. The rearrangement uses TRBV28 and TRBJ1-2; D is uncertain. The CDR3 extends over 11 amino acids. Germline CDR1 is MDHEN and CDR2 is SYDVKM. V lost 4 bases and J 8 bases, leaving 8 bases between the germline ends. CDR3 sequence (DNA): TGTGCCAGCAGTTCCGTGGGAGGCTACACCTTC. As protein: CASSSVGGYTF.